Sequencing of this TCR beta chain was carried out in a study of blood T cells in healthy people across ages. Study in general: Per two T cells, template switching captured roughly one barcoded beta molecule.

This clonotype turned up a few times. Each donor was a healthy Caucasian individual from Russia, aged roughly 6 to 90. Each sample provided at least 6 micrograms of extracted total RNA. V dropped 5 bases and J dropped 0 bases, with 7 bases sitting between them. The CDR3 has 13 residues. The second PCR ran about 7 to 12 cycles with a sample-barcoded 5' primer and J-beta primers. TCRdb analysed the 5' RACE reads with MiXCR anew, one entry per CDR3 protein. Among some 1.1 million distinct CDR3 sequences, more than 30% were seen once, and the ten largest hold around 13%. The chain couples TRBV12-3 or TRBV12-4 to TRBJ1-2; D ambiguous. The sequence derives from a man aged 18-30 years in good health. Sample: blood. In nucleotides, the CDR3 is TGTGCCAGCAGTATAGAGTCTAACTATGGCTACACCTTC. Translation gives CASSIESNYGYTF.